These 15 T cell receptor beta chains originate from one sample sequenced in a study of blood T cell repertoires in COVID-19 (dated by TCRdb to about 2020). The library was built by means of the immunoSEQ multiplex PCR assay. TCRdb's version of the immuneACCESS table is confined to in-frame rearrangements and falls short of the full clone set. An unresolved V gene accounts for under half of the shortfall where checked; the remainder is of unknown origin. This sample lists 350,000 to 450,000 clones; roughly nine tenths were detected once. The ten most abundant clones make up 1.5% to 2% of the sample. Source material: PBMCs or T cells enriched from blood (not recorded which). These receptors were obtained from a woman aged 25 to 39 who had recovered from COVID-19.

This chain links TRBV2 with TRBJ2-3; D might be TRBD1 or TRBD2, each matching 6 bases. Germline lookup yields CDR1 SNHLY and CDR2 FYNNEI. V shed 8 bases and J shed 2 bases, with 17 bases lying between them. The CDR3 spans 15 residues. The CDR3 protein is CASRGGLGNTDTQYF. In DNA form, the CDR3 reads TGTGCCAGCCGTGGGGGGCTTGGGAACACAGATACGCAGTATTTT.

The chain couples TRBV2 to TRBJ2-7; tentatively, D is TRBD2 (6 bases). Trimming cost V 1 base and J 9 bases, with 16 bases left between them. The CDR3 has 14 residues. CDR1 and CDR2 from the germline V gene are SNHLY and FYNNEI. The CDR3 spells CASSEVVGRPGQYF. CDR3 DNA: TGTGCCAGCAGTGAAGTTGTAGGGAGGCCGGGGCAGTACTTC. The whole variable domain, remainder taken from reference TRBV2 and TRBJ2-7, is EPEVTQTPSHQVTQMGQEVILRCVPISNHLYFYWYRQILGQKVEFLVSFYNNEISEKSEIFDDQFSVERPDGSNFTLKIRSTKLEDSAMYFCASSEVVGRPGQYFGPGTRLTVT.

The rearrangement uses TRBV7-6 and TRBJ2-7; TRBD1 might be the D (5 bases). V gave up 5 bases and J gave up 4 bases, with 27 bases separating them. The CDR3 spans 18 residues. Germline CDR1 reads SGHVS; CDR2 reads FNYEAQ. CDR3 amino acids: CASSPLIHFRAGQYEQYF. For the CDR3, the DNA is TGTGCCAGCAGCCCACTTATCCATTTCCGGGCAGGGCAGTACGAGCAGTACTTC.

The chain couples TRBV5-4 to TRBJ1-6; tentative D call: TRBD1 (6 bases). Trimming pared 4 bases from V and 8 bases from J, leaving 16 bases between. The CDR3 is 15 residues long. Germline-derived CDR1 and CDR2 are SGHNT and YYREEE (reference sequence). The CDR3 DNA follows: TGTGCCAGCAGCCCAGAGACAACAGGGCATTCACCCCTCCACTTT. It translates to CASSPETTGHSPLHF.

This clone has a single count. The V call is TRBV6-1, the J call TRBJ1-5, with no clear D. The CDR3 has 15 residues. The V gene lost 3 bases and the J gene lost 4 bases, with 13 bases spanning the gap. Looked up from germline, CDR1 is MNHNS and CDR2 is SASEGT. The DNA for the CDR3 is TGTGCCAGCAGTGATCGTTTGCAGACAAATCAGCCCCAGCATTTT. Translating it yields CASSDRLQTNQPQHF.

CDR3 nucleotide sequence: TGCGCCAGCAGCTTGATTGGTTGGGGGGATCGGACTGAAGCTTTCTTT. It encodes CASSLIGWGDRTEAFF. The V call is TRBV5-1, the J call TRBJ1-1, with D tentatively TRBD1 (5 bases). From germline, CDR1 is SGHRS and CDR2 YFSETQ. The CDR3 runs 16 residues. Trimming pared 1 base from V and 5 bases from J, leaving 18 bases between.

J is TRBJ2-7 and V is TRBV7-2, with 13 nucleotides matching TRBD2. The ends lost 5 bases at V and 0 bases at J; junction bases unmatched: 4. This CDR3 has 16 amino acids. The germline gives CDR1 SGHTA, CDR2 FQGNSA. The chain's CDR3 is CASSQTSGGASYEQYF. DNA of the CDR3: TGTGCCAGCAGCCAAACTAGCGGGGGGGCCTCCTACGAGCAGTACTTC.

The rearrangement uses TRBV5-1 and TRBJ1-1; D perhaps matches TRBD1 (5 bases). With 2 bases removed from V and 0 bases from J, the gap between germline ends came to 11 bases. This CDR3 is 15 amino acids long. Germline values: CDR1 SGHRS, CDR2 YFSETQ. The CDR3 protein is CASSFRQSLNTEAFF. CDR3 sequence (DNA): TGCGCCAGCAGCTTCAGACAGTCACTGAACACTGAAGCTTTCTTT.

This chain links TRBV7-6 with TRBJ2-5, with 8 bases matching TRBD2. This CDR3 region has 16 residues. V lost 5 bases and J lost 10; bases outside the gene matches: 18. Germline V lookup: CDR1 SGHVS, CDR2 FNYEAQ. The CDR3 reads CASSHVGAGASGDQYF. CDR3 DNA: TGTGCCAGCAGCCATGTGGGAGCGGGGGCCTCCGGTGACCAGTACTTC.

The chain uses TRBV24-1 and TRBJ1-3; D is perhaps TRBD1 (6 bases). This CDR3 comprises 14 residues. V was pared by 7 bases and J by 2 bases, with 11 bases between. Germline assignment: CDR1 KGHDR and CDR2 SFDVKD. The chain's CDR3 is CATSKGDTGNTIYF. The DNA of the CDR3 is TGTGCCACCAGCAAGGGGGACACTGGAAACACCATATATTTT.

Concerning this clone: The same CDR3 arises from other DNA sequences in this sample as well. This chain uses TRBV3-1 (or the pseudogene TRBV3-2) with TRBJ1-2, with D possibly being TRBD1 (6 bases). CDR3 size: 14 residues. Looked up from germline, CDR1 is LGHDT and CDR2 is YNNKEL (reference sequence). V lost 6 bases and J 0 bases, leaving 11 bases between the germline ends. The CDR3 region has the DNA TGTGCCAGCAGTCAACAGGGAACTAACTATGGCTACACCTTC. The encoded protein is CASSQQGTNYGYTF.

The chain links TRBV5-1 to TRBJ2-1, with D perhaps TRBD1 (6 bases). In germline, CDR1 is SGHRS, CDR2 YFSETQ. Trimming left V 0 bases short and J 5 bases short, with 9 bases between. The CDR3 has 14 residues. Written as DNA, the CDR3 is TGCGCCAGCAGCTTGGAAACAGGGAACAATGAGCAGTTCTTC. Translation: CASSLETGNNEQFF.

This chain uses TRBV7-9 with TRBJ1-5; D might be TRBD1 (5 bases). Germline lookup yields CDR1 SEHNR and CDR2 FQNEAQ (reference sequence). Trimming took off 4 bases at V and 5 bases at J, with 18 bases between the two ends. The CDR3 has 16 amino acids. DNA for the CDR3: TGTGCCAGCAGCTCCTGGGGCCTGGGCCTCGATCAGCCCCAGCATTTT. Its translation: CASSSWGLGLDQPQHF.

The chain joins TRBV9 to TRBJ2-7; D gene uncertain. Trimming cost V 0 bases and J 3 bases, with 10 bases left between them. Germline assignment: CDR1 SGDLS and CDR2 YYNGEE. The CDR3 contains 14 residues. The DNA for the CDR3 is TGTGCCAGCAGCGTAGATTCCAGAGGCTACGAGCAGTACTTC. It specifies CASSVDSRGYEQYF.

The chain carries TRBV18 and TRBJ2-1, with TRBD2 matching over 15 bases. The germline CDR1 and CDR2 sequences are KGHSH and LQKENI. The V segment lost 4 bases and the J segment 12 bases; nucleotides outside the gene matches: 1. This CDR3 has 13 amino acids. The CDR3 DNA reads TGTGCCAGCTCACTGGGACTAGCGGGAGGGCAGTTCTTC. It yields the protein CASSLGLAGGQFF.